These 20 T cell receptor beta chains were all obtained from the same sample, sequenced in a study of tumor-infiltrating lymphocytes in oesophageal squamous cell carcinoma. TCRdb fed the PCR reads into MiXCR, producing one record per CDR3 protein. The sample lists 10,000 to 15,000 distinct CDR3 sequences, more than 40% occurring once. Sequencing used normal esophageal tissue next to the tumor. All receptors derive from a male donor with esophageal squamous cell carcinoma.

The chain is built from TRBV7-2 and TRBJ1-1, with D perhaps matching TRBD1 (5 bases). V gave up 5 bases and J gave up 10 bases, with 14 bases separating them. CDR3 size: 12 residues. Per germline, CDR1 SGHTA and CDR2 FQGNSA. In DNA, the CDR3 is TGTGCCAGCAGCGACCAGGGTCTCGGAGCTTTCTTT. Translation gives CASSDQGLGAFF.

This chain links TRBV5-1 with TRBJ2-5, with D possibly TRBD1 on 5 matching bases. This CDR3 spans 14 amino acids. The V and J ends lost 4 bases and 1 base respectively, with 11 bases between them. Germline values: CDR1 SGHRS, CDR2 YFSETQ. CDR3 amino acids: CASSPYRPQETQYF. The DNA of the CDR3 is TGCGCCAGCAGCCCCTACAGGCCCCAAGAGACCCAGTACTTC.

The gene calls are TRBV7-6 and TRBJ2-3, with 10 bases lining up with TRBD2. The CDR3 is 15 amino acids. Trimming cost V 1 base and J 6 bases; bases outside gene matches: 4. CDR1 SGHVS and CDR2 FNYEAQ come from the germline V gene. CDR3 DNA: TGTGCCAGCAGCTTAGTGCTAGCGGGAGCCGATACGCAGTATTTT. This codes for CASSLVLAGADTQYF.

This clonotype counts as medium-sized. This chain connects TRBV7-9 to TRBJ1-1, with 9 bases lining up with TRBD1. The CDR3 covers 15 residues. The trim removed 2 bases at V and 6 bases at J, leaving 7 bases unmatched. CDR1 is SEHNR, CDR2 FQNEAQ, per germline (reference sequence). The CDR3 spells CASSLRDRVCPEAFF. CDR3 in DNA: TGTGCCAGCAGCTTACGGGACAGGGTCTGTCCTGAAGCTTTCTTT.

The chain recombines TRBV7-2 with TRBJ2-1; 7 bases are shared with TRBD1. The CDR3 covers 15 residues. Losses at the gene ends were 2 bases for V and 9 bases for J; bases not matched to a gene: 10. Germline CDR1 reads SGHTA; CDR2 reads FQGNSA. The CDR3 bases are TGTGCCAGCAGCTTACTACAGGGGCCTACTGGTGAGCAGTTCTTC. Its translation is CASSLLQGPTGEQFF. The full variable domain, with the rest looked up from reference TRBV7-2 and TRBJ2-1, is GAGVSQSPSNKVTEKGKDVELRCDPISGHTALYWYRQSLGQGLEFLIYFQGNSAPDKSGLPSDRFSAERTGGSVSTLTIQRTQQEDSAVYLCASSLLQGPTGEQFFGPGTRLTVL.

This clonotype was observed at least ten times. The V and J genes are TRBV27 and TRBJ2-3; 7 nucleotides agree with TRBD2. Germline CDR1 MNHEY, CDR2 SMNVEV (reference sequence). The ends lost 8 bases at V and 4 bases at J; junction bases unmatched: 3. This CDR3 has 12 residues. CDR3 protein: CASGTSADTQYF. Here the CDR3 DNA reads TGTGCCAGCGGCACTAGCGCAGATACGCAGTATTTT.

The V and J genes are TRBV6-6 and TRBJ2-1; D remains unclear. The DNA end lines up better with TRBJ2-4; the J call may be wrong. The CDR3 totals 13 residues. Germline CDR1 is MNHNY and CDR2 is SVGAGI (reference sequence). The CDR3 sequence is CASSDPYIDIQYF. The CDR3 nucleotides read TGTGCCAGCAGTGATCCCTACATAGACATTCAGTACTTC.

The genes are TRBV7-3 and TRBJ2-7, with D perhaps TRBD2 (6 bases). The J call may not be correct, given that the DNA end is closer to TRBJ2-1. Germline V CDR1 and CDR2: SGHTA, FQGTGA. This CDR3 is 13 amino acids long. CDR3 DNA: TGTGCCAGCAGCCCCCCCGGGGGCAATGAGCAGTTCTTC. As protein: CASSPPGGNEQFF.

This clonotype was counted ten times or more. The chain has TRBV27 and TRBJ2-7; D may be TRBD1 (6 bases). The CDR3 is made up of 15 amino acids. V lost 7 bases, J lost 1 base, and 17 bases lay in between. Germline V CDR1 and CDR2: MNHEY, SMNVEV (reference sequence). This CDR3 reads CASTQRGGVSYEQYF. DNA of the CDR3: TGTGCCAGCACCCAAAGAGGGGGAGTGTCCTACGAGCAGTACTTC.

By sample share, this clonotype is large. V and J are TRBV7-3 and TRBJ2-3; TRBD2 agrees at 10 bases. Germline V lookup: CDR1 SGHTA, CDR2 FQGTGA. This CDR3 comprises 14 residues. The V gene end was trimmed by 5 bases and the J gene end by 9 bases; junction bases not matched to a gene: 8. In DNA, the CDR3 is TGTGCCAGCAGCCCTGGGGCTAGCGGGGGAACGCAGTATTTT. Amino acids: CASSPGASGGTQYF.

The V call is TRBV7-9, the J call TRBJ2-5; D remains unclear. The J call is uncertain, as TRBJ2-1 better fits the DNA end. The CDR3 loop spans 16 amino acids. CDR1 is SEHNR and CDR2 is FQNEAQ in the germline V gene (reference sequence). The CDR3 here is CASSKSGRFLYNEQFF. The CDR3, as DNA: TGTGCCAGCAGCAAAAGTGGGCGGTTTCTCTACAATGAGCAGTTCTTC.

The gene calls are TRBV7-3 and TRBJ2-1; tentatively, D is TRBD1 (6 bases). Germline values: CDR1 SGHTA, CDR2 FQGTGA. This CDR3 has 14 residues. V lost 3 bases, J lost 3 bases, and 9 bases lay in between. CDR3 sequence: CASSLTGNYNEQFF. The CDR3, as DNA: TGTGCCAGCAGCTTGACAGGCAACTACAATGAGCAGTTCTTC.

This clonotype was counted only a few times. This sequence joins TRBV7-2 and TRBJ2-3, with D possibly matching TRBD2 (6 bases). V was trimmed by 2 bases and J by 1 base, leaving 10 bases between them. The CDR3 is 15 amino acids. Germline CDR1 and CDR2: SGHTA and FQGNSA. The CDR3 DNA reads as TGTGCCAGCAGCTTACGGAGCGGGCGCACAGATACGCAGTATTTT. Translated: CASSLRSGRTDTQYF. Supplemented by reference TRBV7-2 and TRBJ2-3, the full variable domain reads GAGVSQSPSNKVTEKGKDVELRCDPISGHTALYWYRQSLGQGLEFLIYFQGNSAPDKSGLPSDRFSAERTGGSVSTLTIQRTQQEDSAVYLCASSLRSGRTDTQYFGPGTRLTVL.

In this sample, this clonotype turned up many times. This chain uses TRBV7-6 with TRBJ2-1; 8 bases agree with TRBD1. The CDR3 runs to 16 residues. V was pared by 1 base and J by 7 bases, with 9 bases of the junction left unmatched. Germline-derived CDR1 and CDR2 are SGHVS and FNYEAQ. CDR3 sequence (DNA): TGTGCCAGCAGCTTAGTGTATTCAGGGGGCTCTAATGAGCAGTTCTTC. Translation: CASSLVYSGGSNEQFF.

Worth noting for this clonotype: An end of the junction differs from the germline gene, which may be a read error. The CDR3 here is CASSYEGSNSPLHF. The CDR3 DNA is TGTGCCAGCAGTTACGAGGGAAGTAATTCACCCCTCCACTTC. V is TRBV6-5 and J is TRBJ2-4; D perhaps matches TRBD2 (5 bases). The CDR3 sequence is 14 residues long. Germline V gives CDR1 MNHEY, CDR2 SVGAGI.

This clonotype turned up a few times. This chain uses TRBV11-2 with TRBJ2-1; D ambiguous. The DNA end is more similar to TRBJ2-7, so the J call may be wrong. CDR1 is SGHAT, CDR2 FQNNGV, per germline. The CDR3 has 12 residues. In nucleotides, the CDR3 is TGTGCCAGCAGCCCGCAGGCCTACGAGCAGTACTTC. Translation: CASSPQAYEQYF.

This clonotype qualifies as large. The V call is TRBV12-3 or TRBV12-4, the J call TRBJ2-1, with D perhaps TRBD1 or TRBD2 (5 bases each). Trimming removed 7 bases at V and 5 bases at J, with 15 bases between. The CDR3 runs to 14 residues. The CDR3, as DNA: TGTGCCAGCAATATAGGACGAGGGGACAATGAGCAGTTCTTC. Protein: CASNIGRGDNEQFF.

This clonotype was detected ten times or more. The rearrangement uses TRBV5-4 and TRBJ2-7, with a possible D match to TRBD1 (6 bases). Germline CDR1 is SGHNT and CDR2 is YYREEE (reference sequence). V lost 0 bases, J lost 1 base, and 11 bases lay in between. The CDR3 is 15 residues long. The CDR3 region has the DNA TGTGCCAGCAGCTTGGCCCTACAGGGTTCCTACGAGCAGTACTTC. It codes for CASSLALQGSYEQYF.

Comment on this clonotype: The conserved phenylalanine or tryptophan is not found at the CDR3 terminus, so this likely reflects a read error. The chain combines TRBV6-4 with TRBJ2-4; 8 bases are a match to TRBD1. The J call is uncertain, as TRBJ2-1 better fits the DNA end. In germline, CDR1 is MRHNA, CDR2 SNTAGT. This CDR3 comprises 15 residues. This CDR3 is CASSAVGQANNEQFV. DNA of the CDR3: TGTGCCAGCAGTGCGGTGGGACAGGCTAACAATGAGCAGTTCGTC.

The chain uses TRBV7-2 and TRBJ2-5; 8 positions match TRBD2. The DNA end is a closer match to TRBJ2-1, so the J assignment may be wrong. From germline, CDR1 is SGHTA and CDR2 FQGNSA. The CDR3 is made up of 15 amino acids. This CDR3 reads CASSLSSGGNNEQFF. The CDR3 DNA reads TGTGCCAGCAGCCTCTCGAGCGGGGGTAACAATGAGCAGTTCTTC.